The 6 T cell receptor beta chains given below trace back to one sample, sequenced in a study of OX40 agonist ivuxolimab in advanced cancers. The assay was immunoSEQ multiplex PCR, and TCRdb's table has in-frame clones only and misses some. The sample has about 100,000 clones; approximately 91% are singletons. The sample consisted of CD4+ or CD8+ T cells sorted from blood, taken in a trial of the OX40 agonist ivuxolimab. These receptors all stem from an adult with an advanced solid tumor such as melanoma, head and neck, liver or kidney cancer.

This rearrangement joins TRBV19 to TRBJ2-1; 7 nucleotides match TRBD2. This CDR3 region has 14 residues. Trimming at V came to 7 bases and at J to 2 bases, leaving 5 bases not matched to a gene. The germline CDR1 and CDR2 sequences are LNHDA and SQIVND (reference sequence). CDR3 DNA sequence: TGTGCCAGTAAAGCAGGGAGGGCCTACAATGAGCAGTTCTTC. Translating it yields CASKAGRAYNEQFF. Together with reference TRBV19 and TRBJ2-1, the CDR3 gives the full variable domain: DGGITQSPKYLFRKEGQNVTLSCEQNLNHDAMYWYRQDPGQGLRLIYYSQIVNDFQKGDIAEGYSVSREKKESFPLTVTSAQKNPTAFYLCASKAGRAYNEQFFGPGTRLTVL.

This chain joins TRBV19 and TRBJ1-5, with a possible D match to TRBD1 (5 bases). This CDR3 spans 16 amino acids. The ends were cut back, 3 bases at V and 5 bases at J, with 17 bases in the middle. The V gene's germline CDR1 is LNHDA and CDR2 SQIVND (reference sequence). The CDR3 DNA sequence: TGTGCCAGTAGTATCCTTACGGGGGATGGCCATCAGCCCCAGCATTTT. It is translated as CASSILTGDGHQPQHF. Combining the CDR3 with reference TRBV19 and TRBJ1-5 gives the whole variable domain DGGITQSPKYLFRKEGQNVTLSCEQNLNHDAMYWYRQDPGQGLRLIYYSQIVNDFQKGDIAEGYSVSREKKESFPLTVTSAQKNPTAFYLCASSILTGDGHQPQHFGDGTRLSIL.

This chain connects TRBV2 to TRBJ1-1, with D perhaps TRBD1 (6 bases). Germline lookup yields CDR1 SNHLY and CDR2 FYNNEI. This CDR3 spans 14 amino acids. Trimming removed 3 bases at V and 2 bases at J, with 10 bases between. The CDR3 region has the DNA TGTGCCAGCAGTGAGCAGGGGCTTAACACTGAAGCTTTCTTT. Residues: CASSEQGLNTEAFF.

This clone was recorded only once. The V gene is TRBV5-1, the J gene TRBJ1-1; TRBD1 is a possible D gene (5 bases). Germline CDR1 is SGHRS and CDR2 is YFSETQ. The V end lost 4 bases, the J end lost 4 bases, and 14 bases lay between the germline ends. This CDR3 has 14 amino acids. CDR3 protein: CASSLRLGPTEAFF. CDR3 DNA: TGCGCCAGCAGCCTCAGGCTGGGACCCACTGAAGCTTTCTTT.

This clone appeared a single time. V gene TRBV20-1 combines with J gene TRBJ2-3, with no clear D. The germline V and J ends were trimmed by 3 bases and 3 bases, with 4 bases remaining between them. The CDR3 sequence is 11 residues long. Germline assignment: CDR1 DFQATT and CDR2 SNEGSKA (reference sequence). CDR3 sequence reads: CSASVTDTQYF. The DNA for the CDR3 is TGCAGTGCTAGCGTGACAGATACGCAGTATTTT.

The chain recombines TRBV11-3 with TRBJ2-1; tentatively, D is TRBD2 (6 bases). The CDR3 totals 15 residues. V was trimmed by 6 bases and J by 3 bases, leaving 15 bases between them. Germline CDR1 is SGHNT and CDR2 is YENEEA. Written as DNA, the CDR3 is TGTGCCAGCAGTCAGAGCGGGCAAAACTACAATGAGCAGTTCTTC. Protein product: CASSQSGQNYNEQFF.